This T cell receptor beta chain was profiled in a study of cytomegalovirus exposure and HLA in healthy donors. Points from the study as a whole: Analyzed later, association rates of TCRs varied across HLA loci, with DRB1 most and HLA-C fewest. The study found most TCR sequences rare, yet found some public TCRs in many donors. Association of a missense DCLRE1C variant with TCR beta V- and J-gene trimming was reported in a later analysis.

In the PCR, 60 Vbeta and 13 Jbeta primers were used. Libraries were prepared by immunoSEQ multiplex PCR; TCRdb keeps only in-frame clonotypes and omits some of them. This sample contains 110,000 to 150,000 clones. On this clone: Its antigen is currently unknown.

CDR1 SGDLS and CDR2 YYNGEE come from the germline V gene. The CDR3 length is 15 residues. With 2 bases clipped from V and 3 bases from J, the junction kept 4 bases outside the gene matches. The receptor was isolated from a male donor in good health and CMV-seronegative. This chain uses TRBV9 with TRBJ1-1; the match to TRBD1 covers 10 bases. Sequenced sample: PBMCs. The DNA of the CDR3 is TGTGCCAGCAGCGTGACAGGGGGCTTTGACACTGAAGCTTTCTTT. Amino acid sequence: CASSVTGGFDTEAFF.